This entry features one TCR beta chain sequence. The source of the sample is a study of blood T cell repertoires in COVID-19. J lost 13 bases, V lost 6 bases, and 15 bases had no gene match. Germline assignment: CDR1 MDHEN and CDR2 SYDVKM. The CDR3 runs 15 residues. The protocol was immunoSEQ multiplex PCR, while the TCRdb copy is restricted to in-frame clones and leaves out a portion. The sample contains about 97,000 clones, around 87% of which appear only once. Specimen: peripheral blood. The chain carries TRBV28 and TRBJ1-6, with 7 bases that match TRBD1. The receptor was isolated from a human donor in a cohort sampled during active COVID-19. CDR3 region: CASRKGAGAGPPLHF. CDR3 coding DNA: TGTGCCAGCAGAAAGGGGGCCGGGGCCGGCCCCCCCCTCCACTTT.